The present entry profiles one T cell receptor beta chain with its context. The antigen remains undetermined. Libraries were prepared by immunoSEQ multiplex PCR; TCRdb keeps only in-frame clonotypes and omits some of them. The sample contains 62,000 or so clones, about 90% of which appear only once. This record belongs to a study of graft-versus-host responses after intestinal transplantation. Study-wide results and limits: Circulating GvH clone levels at their peak were associated with HvG declines (early post-transplant).

The germline V gene encodes CDR1 MGHRA and CDR2 YSYEKL. The CDR3 is made up of 18 amino acids. The V segment lost 3 bases and the J segment 0 bases; nucleotides outside the gene matches: 8. Material: PBMCs, obtained 26 days after transplant. The sequence came from a human patient who received an intestinal transplant, so some T cells may come from the graft donor. The genes are TRBV4-1 and TRBJ2-7, with 13 nucleotides matching TRBD2. The CDR3 loop reads CASSQAGTSGASSYEQYF. For the CDR3, the DNA is TGCGCCAGCAGCCAGGCCGGGACTAGCGGGGCAAGCTCCTACGAGCAGTACTTC.